Detailed here is one TCR beta chain. The antigen this receptor binds is unknown. The sample holds no much larger clone one base away, and base qualities are not on file. The germline V gene (reference sequence) yields LGHDT for CDR1 and YNNKEL for CDR2. At the junction V is shortened by 0 bases and J by 11 bases; bases outside the gene matches: 8. Reading from cysteine to phenylalanine, the CDR3 counts 14 amino acids. This entry keeps only the CDR3 DNA: 42 bases, framed from base 1. Each collaborating institution followed its own protocols to collect whole blood in K2EDTA tubes. For TCRbeta analysis, collaborators shipped samples as frozen whole blood, isolated PBMCs, or DNA extracted from either of those sample types. TCRbeta CDR3 regions were amplified from genomic DNA using the immunoSEQ Assay, a bias-controlled multiplex PCR. Per the original workflow: The number of nucleated cells in each sample was estimated by amplification of reference gene primers within the assay. Sequence reads were collapsed and filtered to measure the absolute abundance of every unique TCRbeta CDR3 rearrangement. For each sample, productive Simpson clonality was calculated by taking the square root of Simpson's diversity index across productive rearrangements. The source is immuneACCESS, and TCRdb retained only in-frame sequences with V and J called. Part of the clones is not carried over; for the studies checked, unresolved V genes explain less than half of this, and the remainder is unexplained. Clone size and V and J calls were adopted from that table, with D and trimming inferred from the DNA. The sample table contains approximately 230,000 clones; only one count was recorded for about 86% of them. Clones ranked in the top ten supply 5.7% of the sample.

This sample stems from a study of blood T cell repertoires in COVID-19 (dated by TCRdb to the early 2020s). The study in broad terms: The collaborator samples originated in the United States, Italy and Spain and spanned the acute and convalescent phases of COVID-19. The prospective study material was composed of cDNA or gDNA derived from T cells, B-cell-depleted T cells, or PBMCs. Deeply sampled blood TCRbeta repertoires from subjects exposed to, actively infected with, or recovered from COVID-19 were included in the dataset. The repertoires were released in a freely available public database meant as a resource for research on the immune response to SARS-CoV-2. Samples came from the ongoing ImmuneRACE study (first 160 participants) plus 1,254 subjects from 6 global collaborators. Nearly every sample came with metadata listing a de-identified subject ID, COVID-19 status, age in years and sex. Where HLA class I and class II types were available, the types were taken from metadata supplied by the sample provider, not from assay-based typing.

Overall study results and their limits: The amount of clinical and demographic metadata varied by source and participant and was provided uncurated.

The TCR originated in a man older than 75 with acute or convalescent COVID-19. Recombination joined TRBV3-1 (or the pseudogene TRBV3-2) with TRBJ2-7, with 9 junctional bases fitting TRBD2. The source material was peripheral blood. The nucleotide sequence is TGTGCCAGCAGCCAAGATAACAGCGGGAGGAAGAAGTACTTC. Its coded protein is CASSQDNSGRKKYF.